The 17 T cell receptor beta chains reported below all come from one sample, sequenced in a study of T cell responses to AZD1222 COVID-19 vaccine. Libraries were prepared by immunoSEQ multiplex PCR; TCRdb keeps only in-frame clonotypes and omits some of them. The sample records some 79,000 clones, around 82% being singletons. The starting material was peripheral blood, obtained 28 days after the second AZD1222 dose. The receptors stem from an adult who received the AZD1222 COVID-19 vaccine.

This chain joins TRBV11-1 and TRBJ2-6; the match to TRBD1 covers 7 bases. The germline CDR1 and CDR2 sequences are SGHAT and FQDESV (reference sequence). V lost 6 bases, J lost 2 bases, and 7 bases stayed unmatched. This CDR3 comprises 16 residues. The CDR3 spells CASRRTGTAGANVLTF. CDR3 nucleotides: TGTGCCAGCAGACGAACCGGGACAGCTGGGGCCAACGTCCTGACTTTC.

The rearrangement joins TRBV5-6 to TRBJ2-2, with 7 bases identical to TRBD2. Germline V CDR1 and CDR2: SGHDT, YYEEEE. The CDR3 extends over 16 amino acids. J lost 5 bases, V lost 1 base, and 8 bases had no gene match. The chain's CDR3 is CASSLYLSGETGELFF. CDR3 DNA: TGTGCCAGCAGCTTGTATTTAAGCGGGGAAACCGGGGAGCTGTTTTTT.

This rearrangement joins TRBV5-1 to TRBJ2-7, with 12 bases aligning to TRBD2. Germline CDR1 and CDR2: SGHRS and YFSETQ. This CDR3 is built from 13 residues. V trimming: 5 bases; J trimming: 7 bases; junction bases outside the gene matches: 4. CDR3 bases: TGCGCCAGCAGGACTAGCGGGGGTGTTGAGCAGTACTTC. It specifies CASRTSGGVEQYF.

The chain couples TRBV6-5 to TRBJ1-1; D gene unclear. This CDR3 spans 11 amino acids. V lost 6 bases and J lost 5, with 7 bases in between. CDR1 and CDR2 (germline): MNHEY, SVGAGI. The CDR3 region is CASRGGTEAFF. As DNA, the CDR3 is TGTGCCAGCAGGGGAGGGACTGAAGCTTTCTTT.

DNA of the CDR3: TGTGCCAGCAGCTTAGCAGGGGAGTTGGGCTACACCTTC. Translation gives CASSLAGELGYTF. The chain joins TRBV11-2 to TRBJ1-2; D might be TRBD1 (6 bases). Germline V gene data show CDR1 as SGHAT and CDR2 as FQNNGV. This CDR3 comprises 13 residues. Trimming left V 1 base short and J 8 bases short, with 11 bases between.

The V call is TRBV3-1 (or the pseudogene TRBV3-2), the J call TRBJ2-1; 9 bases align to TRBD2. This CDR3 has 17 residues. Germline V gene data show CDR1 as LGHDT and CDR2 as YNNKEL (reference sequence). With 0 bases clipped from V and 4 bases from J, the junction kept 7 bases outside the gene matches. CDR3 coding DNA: TGTGCCAGCAGCCAAGAATCGCTAGCGGGGATTTACAATGAGCAGTTCTTC. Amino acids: CASSQESLAGIYNEQFF.

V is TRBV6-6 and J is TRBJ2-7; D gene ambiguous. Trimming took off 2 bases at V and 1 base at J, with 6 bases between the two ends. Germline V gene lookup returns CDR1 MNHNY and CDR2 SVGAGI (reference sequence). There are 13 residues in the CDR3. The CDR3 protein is CASSYHPSYEQYF. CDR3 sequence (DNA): TGTGCCAGCAGTTACCACCCATCCTACGAGCAGTACTTC.

The CDR3 DNA follows: TGTGCCAGCAGTTTTGGCTCCACTGGCTACACCTTC. This translates into CASSFGSTGYTF. The V call is TRBV12-3 or TRBV12-4, the J call TRBJ1-2; D is unresolved. This CDR3 is 12 amino acids long. The ends were cut back, 3 bases at V and 7 bases at J, with 9 bases in the middle.

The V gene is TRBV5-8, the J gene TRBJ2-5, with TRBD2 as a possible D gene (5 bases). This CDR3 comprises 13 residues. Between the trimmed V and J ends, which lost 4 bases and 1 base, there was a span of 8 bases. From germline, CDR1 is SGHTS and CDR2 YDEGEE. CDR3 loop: CASSDGVQETQYF. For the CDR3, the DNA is TGTGCCAGCAGCGACGGGGTCCAAGAGACCCAGTACTTC.

The CDR3 loop reads CASQWDRGGEKLFF. The CDR3 DNA is TGTGCCAGCCAATGGGACAGGGGAGGAGAAAAACTGTTTTTT. The chain employs TRBV4-2 and TRBJ1-4; TRBD1 matches at 10 bases. Germline trimming cut 8 bases from V and 8 bases from J; bases unmatched to any gene: 8. Germline V CDR1 and CDR2: LGHNA, YNFKEQ. This CDR3 is built from 14 residues.

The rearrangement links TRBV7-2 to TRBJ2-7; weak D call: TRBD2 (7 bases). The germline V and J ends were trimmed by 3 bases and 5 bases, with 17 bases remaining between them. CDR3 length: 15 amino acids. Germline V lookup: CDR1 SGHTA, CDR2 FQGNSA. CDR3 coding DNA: TGTGCCAGCAGCTTCGCGGGGGCCCACCAGGACGAGCAGTACTTC. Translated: CASSFAGAHQDEQYF.

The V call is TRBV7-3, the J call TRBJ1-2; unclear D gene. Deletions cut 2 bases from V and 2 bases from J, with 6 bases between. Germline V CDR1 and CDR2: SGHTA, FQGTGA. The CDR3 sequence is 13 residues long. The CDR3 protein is CASSLSENYGYTF. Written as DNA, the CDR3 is TGTGCCAGCAGCTTATCAGAAAACTATGGCTACACCTTC.

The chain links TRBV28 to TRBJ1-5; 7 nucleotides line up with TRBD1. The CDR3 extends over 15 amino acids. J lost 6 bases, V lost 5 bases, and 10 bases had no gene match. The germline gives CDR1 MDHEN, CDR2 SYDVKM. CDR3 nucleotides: TGTGCCAGCAGTCGACTACAGGGGAATGGTCAGCCCCAGCATTTT. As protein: CASSRLQGNGQPQHF.

CDR3 bases: TGTGCCACCGAACAGGGGGCGGGTGAAAAACTGTTTTTT. Protein sequence: CATEQGAGEKLFF. The chain carries TRBV10-3 and TRBJ1-4; 9 bases agree with TRBD1. Germline values: CDR1 ENHRY, CDR2 SYGVKD. After removal of 10 bases from V and 7 bases from J, the junction contained 7 bases not matched to a gene. CDR3 length: 13 amino acids.

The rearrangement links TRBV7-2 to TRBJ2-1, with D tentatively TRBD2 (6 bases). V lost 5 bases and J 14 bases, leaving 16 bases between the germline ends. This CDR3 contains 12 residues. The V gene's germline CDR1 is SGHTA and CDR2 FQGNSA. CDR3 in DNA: TGTGCCAGCAGCCCCGAAATGGGACTCAAGTTCTTC. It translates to CASSPEMGLKFF.

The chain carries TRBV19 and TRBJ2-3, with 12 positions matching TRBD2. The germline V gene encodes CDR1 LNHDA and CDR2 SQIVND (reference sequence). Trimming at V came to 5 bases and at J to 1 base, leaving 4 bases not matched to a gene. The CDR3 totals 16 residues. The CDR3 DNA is TGTGCCAGTAGTCTAGCGGGGGGGCTCGGCACAGATACGCAGTATTTT. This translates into CASSLAGGLGTDTQYF. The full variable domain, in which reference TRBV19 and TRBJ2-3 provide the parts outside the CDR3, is DGGITQSPKYLFRKEGQNVTLSCEQNLNHDAMYWYRQDPGQGLRLIYYSQIVNDFQKGDIAEGYSVSREKKESFPLTVTSAQKNPTAFYLCASSLAGGLGTDTQYFGPGTRLTVL.

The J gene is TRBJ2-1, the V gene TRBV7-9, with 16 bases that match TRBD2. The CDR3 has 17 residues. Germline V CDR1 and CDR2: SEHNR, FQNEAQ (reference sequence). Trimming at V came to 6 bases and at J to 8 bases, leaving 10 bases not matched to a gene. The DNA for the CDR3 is TGTGCCAGCAGTCTCGACCCGGGACTAGCGGGAGGGCATGAGCAGTTCTTC. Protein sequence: CASSLDPGLAGGHEQFF.